Following are 19 T cell receptor beta chains from one sample sequenced in a study of response to subunit inactivated influenza vaccine. TCRdb fed the RT-PCR reads into MiXCR, producing one record per CDR3 protein. The repertoire includes more than 600,000 distinct CDR3 sequences, less than 20% of them detected once, and approximately 11% sits in the top ten. The source was PBMCs from blood, collected 5 days after vaccination. All receptors derive from a man aged 45-65 years who received an inactivated influenza vaccine.

CDR3 protein: CASSPPLGHSSGNTIYF. The CDR3 DNA reads TGTGCCAGCAGCCCCCCGCTGGGACATAGCTCTGGAAACACCATATATTTT. The chain is built from TRBV7-9 and TRBJ1-3; tentatively, D is TRBD1 (6 bases). Germline CDR1 and CDR2: SEHNR and FQNEAQ (reference sequence). This CDR3 comprises 17 residues. The germline V and J ends were trimmed by 5 bases and 0 bases, with 17 bases remaining between them.

This sequence joins TRBV9 and TRBJ2-4, with 9 bases lining up with TRBD1. CDR3 length: 16 amino acids. J gave up 4 bases and V 0 bases, and 5 bases lay outside the gene matches. From germline, CDR1 is SGDLS and CDR2 YYNGEE. The CDR3 protein is CASSVGGGTGKNIQYF. In nucleotides, the CDR3 is TGTGCCAGCAGCGTAGGAGGGGGGACAGGGAAAAACATTCAGTACTTC.

This clonotype was detected only a few times. This rearrangement joins TRBV6-5 to TRBJ2-3, with D unclear. The length of the CDR3 is 15 residues. Germline loops: CDR1 MNHEY, CDR2 SVGAGI. The ends were cut back, 0 bases at V and 2 bases at J, with 9 bases in the middle. CDR3 sequence: CASSYSAQLTDTQYF. For the CDR3, the DNA is TGTGCCAGCAGTTACTCCGCTCAGCTCACAGATACGCAGTATTTT.

This clonotype was detected a few times. The rearrangement joins TRBV28 to TRBJ2-7; 9 bases are shared with TRBD1. V trimming: 6 bases; J trimming: 5 bases; junction bases outside the gene matches: 8. The length of the CDR3 is 14 residues. From germline, CDR1 is MDHEN and CDR2 SYDVKM. The CDR3 is CASRLGTGWNEQYF. The DNA of the CDR3 is TGTGCCAGCAGACTAGGGACAGGGTGGAACGAGCAGTACTTC.

This clonotype appeared a few times. The chain has TRBV29-1 and TRBJ2-5; D gene ambiguous. CDR1 and CDR2 (germline): SQVTM, ANQGSEA. V lost 1 base, J lost 2 bases, and 5 bases lay in between. The CDR3 is 12 residues long. As DNA, the CDR3 is TGCAGCGTTGAAGGCCGACAAGAGACCCAGTACTTC. Protein: CSVEGRQETQYF.

This clonotype was counted at least ten times. The CDR3 sequence: CASSQGAPETQYF. DNA of the CDR3: TGTGCCAGCTCACAGGGGGCCCCAGAGACCCAGTACTTC. The chain uses TRBV12-3 or TRBV12-4 and TRBJ2-5, with 9 bases fitting TRBD1. This CDR3 is built from 13 residues. V lost 8 bases and J lost 4; bases outside the gene matches: 5.

The genes are TRBV29-1 and TRBJ2-3, with 12 bases that match TRBD2. J gave up 1 base and V 3 bases, and 2 bases lay outside the gene matches. Germline V gene lookup returns CDR1 SQVTM and CDR2 ANQGSEA. The CDR3 consists of 15 residues. The CDR3: CSVDRTSGGTDTQYF. The CDR3 nucleotides are TGCAGCGTTGATAGGACTAGCGGGGGCACAGATACGCAGTATTTT.

This sequence joins TRBV20-1 and TRBJ2-5; D possibly corresponds to TRBD1 (6 bases). This CDR3 contains 13 residues. Trimming removed 3 bases at V and 7 bases at J, with 15 bases between. Germline CDR1 DFQATT, CDR2 SNEGSKA (reference sequence). The CDR3 DNA reads as TGCAGTGCTAGTGTGGACAGTAGGGGGACCCAGTACTTC. Translation: CSASVDSRGTQYF.

In nucleotides, the CDR3 is TGTGCCAGCAGTGATACCCGGACCCGACAGCATTTT. It translates to CASSDTRTRQHF. V usage is TRBV2 and J usage is TRBJ1-5; D gene ambiguous. V lost 3 bases and J lost 13, with 13 bases in between. Germline CDR1 SNHLY, CDR2 FYNNEI. The length of the CDR3 is 12 residues.

This clonotype has at least ten counts. The CDR3 is CASSLVGGREETQYF. The CDR3 DNA reads TGTGCCAGCAGCTTAGTTGGGGGGCGCGAGGAGACCCAGTACTTC. V usage is TRBV7-2 and J usage is TRBJ2-5; D might be TRBD1 or TRBD2, each matching 6 bases. The V gene lost 1 base and the J gene lost 5 bases, with 14 bases spanning the gap. Germline CDR1 SGHTA, CDR2 FQGNSA. The CDR3 consists of 15 residues. The full variable domain, in which reference TRBV7-2 and TRBJ2-5 provide the parts outside the CDR3, is GAGVSQSPSNKVTEKGKDVELRCDPISGHTALYWYRQSLGQGLEFLIYFQGNSAPDKSGLPSDRFSAERTGGSVSTLTIQRTQQEDSAVYLCASSLVGGREETQYFGPGTRLLVL.

This clonotype was found many times. This chain links TRBV12-3 or TRBV12-4 with TRBJ2-3, with TRBD2 as a possible D gene (6 bases). The length of the CDR3 is 14 residues. V was shortened by 3 bases and J by 6 bases, with 13 bases between the two germline ends. This CDR3 is CASSFSSERDTQYF. CDR3 nucleotide sequence: TGTGCCAGCAGTTTTTCTAGCGAGCGCGATACGCAGTATTTT.

This clonotype appeared a few times. The J gene is TRBJ1-1, the V gene TRBV25-1, with a tentative D call TRBD1 (5 bases). V lost 4 bases and J lost 4, with 16 bases in between. The CDR3 runs to 15 residues. CDR1 is MGHDK and CDR2 is SYGVNS in the germline V gene. CDR3 residues: CASSGPGGGGTEAFF. The CDR3 nucleotides are TGTGCCAGCAGTGGACCTGGGGGTGGGGGCACTGAAGCTTTCTTT.

This clonotype was recorded a few times. V is TRBV25-1 and J is TRBJ1-2; TRBD1 matches at 8 bases. The CDR3 sequence is 14 residues long. V was clipped by 5 bases and J by 8 bases; unmatched bases: 10. The germline gives CDR1 MGHDK, CDR2 SYGVNS. This chain's CDR3 is CASSFPGQEEGYTF. CDR3 bases: TGTGCCAGCAGTTTTCCGGGACAGGAGGAGGGCTACACCTTC.

The gene calls are TRBV4-2 and TRBJ2-5; D may be TRBD1 or TRBD2 (6 bases each). This CDR3 has 15 residues. The germline CDR1 and CDR2 sequences are LGHNA and YNFKEQ. The V and J ends lost 1 base and 3 bases respectively, with 12 bases between them. The CDR3, as DNA: TGTGCCAGCAGCCAAGCGGGGGCCCGAGAAGAGACCCAGTACTTC. Amino acids: CASSQAGAREETQYF.

The V call is TRBV11-2, the J call TRBJ2-3; D gene unclear. In germline, CDR1 is SGHAT, CDR2 FQNNGV. The CDR3 consists of 13 residues. V was shortened by 8 bases and J by 2 bases, with 11 bases between the two germline ends. This chain's CDR3 is CASALDLTDTQYF. CDR3 bases: TGTGCCAGCGCCCTGGACCTCACAGATACGCAGTATTTT.

This clonotype occurred many times. The gene calls are TRBV29-1 and TRBJ2-5; D gene ambiguous. Per germline, CDR1 SQVTM and CDR2 ANQGSEA. CDR3 length: 12 residues. V was cut by 5 bases and J by 5 bases, with 12 bases left in between. The CDR3 sequence: CSVKARWETQYF. For the CDR3, the DNA is TGCAGCGTTAAGGCTCGTTGGGAGACCCAGTACTTC.

The genes are TRBV12-3 or TRBV12-4 and TRBJ1-1, with unresolved D. Trimming took off 7 bases at V and 6 bases at J, with 12 bases between the two ends. The CDR3 covers 12 residues. The CDR3 coding sequence is TGTGCCAGCACCAAATGGGGTTCTGAAGCTTTCTTT. It specifies CASTKWGSEAFF.

This sequence joins TRBV12-3 or TRBV12-4 and TRBJ2-5, with D perhaps matching TRBD2 (5 bases). Trimming removed 6 bases at V and 1 base at J, with 15 bases between. The CDR3 extends over 15 amino acids. CDR3 residues: CASSFQLEAQETQYF. Here the CDR3 DNA reads TGTGCCAGCAGCTTCCAACTAGAGGCCCAAGAGACCCAGTACTTC.

There are a few counts of this clonotype. V usage is TRBV6-2 or TRBV6-3 and J usage is TRBJ2-7; no definite D call. Germline values: CDR1 MNHEY, CDR2 SVGEGT. The CDR3 extends over 12 amino acids. V lost 0 bases, J lost 6 bases, and 6 bases lay in between. The DNA for the CDR3 is TGTGCCAGCAGTTACTCTTCCCTCGAGCAGTACTTC. This translates into CASSYSSLEQYF.